Here is one T cell receptor (beta chain) with its context. Its cognate antigen is unknown. This sample is part of a study of blood T cells in healthy people across ages. Study-wide results and limits: Roughly linear age-related decline in beta diversity appeared, significant by age about 40.

Trimming removed 1 base from V and 3 bases from J, with 12 bases in between. Per germline, CDR1 MGHRA and CDR2 YSYEKL. This CDR3 has 15 residues. A J-beta primer mix and a sample-barcoded 5' primer were used in a second PCR of about 7 to 12 cycles. Unique molecular identifiers of 12 random nucleotides labeled each cDNA. From the 5' RACE reads, TCRdb called clonotypes with MiXCR, one entry per CDR3 protein. The repertoire holds around 1.5 million distinct CDR3 sequences, with 42% as singletons. In each sample, at least 7 million PBMCs were isolated. The sequence derives from a woman aged 18-30 years in good health. This chain connects TRBV4-1 to TRBJ1-1, with D tentatively TRBD1 (5 bases). The sample comprised blood. CDR3 region: CASSQAGGYDTEAFF. In DNA, the CDR3 is TGCGCCAGCAGCCAAGCGGGGGGGTATGACACTGAAGCTTTCTTT.